This T cell receptor beta chain was sequenced for a study of blood T cell repertoires in COVID-19. Study context: Specimens from acute and convalescent COVID-19 originated in the United States, Italy and Spain. Sample material is recorded as cDNA or gDNA derived from T cells, B-cell-depleted T cells, or PBMCs.

CDR1 and CDR2 (germline): MNHGY, SVAAGI. CDR3 size: 14 residues. Trimming pared 3 bases from V and 3 bases from J, leaving 10 bases between. Source study methods: Reference gene primer amplification gave nucleated cell count estimates. TCRdb's copy holds only in-frame clones and misses some; the assay was immunoSEQ multiplex PCR. V, J and clone size derive from that table, while D and trimming were established from the DNA sequence. The sample gives about 150,000 clones, 87% of which show up once; about 2.5% is in the top ten. The clonotype originates from a man between 50 and 59 years old with active COVID-19. Sequencing was carried out using peripheral blood. V gene TRBV6-9 combines with J gene TRBJ2-3; D is ambiguous. This CDR3 reads CASSYPTRTDTQYF. CDR3 bases: TGTGCCAGCAGTTACCCGACCAGGACAGATACGCAGTATTTT.